The clone carrying this T cell receptor beta chain was observed at least ten times. Its antigen is unknown. The entry originates in a study of spatial heterogeneity in lung cancer. Study-wide results and caveats: Tracking of tumor mutation counts was seen in expanded intratumoral alpha and beta TCR counts.

From germline, CDR1 is SGHVS and CDR2 FQNEAQ. V gave up 2 bases and J gave up 7 bases; unmatched junction bases: 15. CDR3 length equals 19 residues. Time point of the sample: sample taken at primary tumor resection. TCRdb ran MiXCR on the 5' RACE reads and lists one entry per CDR3 protein. The repertoire holds roughly 4,600 distinct CDR3 sequences, with about 8.4% as singletons. This chain links TRBV7-8 with TRBJ1-6; 9 positions agree with TRBD1. The source material was lung tumor tissue, sampled at surgery. This receptor was identified in a male donor with early-stage non-small cell lung cancer. CDR3: CASSLFGPSSTGGNSPLHF. CDR3 DNA sequence: TGTGCCAGCAGCTTATTTGGTCCCTCCAGCACAGGGGGCAATTCACCCCTCCACTTT.